This T cell receptor (beta chain) appears in the sequencing data of a study of blood T cell repertoires in COVID-19 (dated by TCRdb to between 2020 and 2021). Background for the entire study: The collaborator samples originated in the United States, Italy and Spain and spanned the acute and convalescent phases of COVID-19. The prospective study material was composed of cDNA or gDNA derived from T cells, B-cell-depleted T cells, or PBMCs. Deeply sampled blood TCRbeta repertoires from subjects exposed to, actively infected with, or recovered from COVID-19 were included in the dataset. A freely available public database, intended as a resource for researchers studying the immune response to SARS-CoV-2, is where the repertoires were released. Samples were obtained from the ongoing ImmuneRACE study (first 160 participants) and from 1,254 subjects provided by 6 global collaborators. Sample metadata almost always included a de-identified subject ID, COVID-19 status, age in years and sex. Where available, HLA class I and class II types were taken from metadata supplied by the sample provider and were not determined by assay-based typing.

CDR1 LGHNA and CDR2 YSLEER are derived from the germline V gene. The CDR3 runs 16 residues from the cysteine to the phenylalanine. Only the CDR3 part of the read is kept: 48 bases, read in frame from the first base. Between the V and J ends, shortened by 1 base and 2 bases respectively, the junction contains 14 bases. Worth noting for this clone: Its antigen target is currently unknown. Base qualities are not at hand, and no much larger clone is one base apart.

TCRbeta CDR3 regions were amplified from genomic DNA using the immunoSEQ Assay, a bias-controlled multiplex PCR. On the study's bioinformatics: Nucleated cell counts per sample were estimated from amplification of reference gene primers within the assay. To quantify the absolute abundance of each unique TCRbeta CDR3 rearrangement, sequence reads were collapsed and filtered. For each sample, productive Simpson clonality was calculated as the square root of Simpson's diversity index over productive rearrangements. TCRdb took over this immuneACCESS table, retaining in-frame rearrangements with V and J assigned. Such tables are incomplete; in checked studies, under half of the missing clones stem from an unresolved V gene, and the remainder is unexplained. V and J calls and clone size are given by that table; D and trimming were obtained from the DNA. Within this sample are 240,000 or so clones, with over 70% of them counted one time only. The leading ten clones occupy around 3.4% of the sample.

The full study reports these points: How much clinical and demographic metadata was included differed by source and by participant, and the metadata was provided uncurated.

Each collaborating institution followed its own protocols to collect whole blood in K2EDTA tubes. Collaborator samples were shipped for TCRbeta analysis as frozen whole blood, isolated PBMCs, or DNA extracted from either sample type. The sequenced material came from peripheral blood. The receptor was derived from an elderly woman with acute or convalescent COVID-19. The chain was built from TRBV4-3 and TRBJ1-2; the D segment could be TRBD1, given 6 matching bases. Here the CDR3 is given as CASSQAGQGSNYGYTF. At the DNA level, the sequence is TGCGCCAGCAGCCAAGCTGGCCAGGGGTCCAACTATGGCTACACCTTC.